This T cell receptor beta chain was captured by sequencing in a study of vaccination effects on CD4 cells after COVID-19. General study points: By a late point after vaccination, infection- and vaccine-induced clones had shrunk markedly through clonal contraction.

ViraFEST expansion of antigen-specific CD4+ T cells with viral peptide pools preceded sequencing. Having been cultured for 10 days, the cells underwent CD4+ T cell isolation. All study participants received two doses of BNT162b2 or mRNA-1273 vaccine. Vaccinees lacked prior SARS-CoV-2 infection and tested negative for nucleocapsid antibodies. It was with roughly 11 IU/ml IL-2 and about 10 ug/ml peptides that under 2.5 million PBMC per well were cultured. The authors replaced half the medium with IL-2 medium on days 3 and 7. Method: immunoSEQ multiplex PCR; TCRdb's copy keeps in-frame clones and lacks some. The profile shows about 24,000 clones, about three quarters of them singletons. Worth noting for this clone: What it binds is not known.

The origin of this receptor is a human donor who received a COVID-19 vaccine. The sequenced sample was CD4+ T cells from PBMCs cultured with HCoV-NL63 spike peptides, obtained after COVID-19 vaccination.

The DNA for the CDR3 is TGTGCCAGCAGCCATTATCAGGGGAATGAAGATACGCAGTATTTT. This gives the protein CASSHYQGNEDTQYF. V gene TRBV3-1 (or the pseudogene TRBV3-2) combines with J gene TRBJ2-3; a weak D match, TRBD1 (6 bases). Trimming removed 3 bases at V and 5 bases at J, with 15 bases between. This CDR3 contains 15 residues. Germline V gene data show CDR1 as LGHDT and CDR2 as YNNKEL (reference sequence).